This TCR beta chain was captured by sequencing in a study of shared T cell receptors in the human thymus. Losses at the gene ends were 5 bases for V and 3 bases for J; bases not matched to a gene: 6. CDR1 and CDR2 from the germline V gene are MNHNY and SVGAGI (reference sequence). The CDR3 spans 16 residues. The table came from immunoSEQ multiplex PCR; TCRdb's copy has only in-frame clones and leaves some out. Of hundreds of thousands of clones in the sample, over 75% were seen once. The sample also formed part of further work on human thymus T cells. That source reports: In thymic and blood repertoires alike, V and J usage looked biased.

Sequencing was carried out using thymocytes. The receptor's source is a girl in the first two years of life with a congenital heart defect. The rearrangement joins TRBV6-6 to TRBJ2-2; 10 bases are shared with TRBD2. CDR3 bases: TGTGCCAGCAGTCGCGGACTAGCGGCTGACACCGGGGAGCTGTTTTTT. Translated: CASSRGLAADTGELFF.